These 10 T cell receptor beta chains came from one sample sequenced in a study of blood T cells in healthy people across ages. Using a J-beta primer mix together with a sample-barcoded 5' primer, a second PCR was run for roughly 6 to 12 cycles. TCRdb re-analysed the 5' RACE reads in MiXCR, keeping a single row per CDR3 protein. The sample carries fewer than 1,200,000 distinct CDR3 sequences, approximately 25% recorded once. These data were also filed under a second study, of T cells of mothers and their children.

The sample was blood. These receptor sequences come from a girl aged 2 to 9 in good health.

CDR3 sequence reads: CASSFHSGPQNIQYF. The CDR3 DNA sequence: TGTGCCAGCAGCTTCCATTCGGGACCGCAAAACATTCAGTACTTC. This chain links TRBV7-2 with TRBJ2-4; tentatively, D is TRBD1 or TRBD2 (5 bases each). CDR3 size: 15 residues. Germline CDR1 SGHTA, CDR2 FQGNSA. Between the trimmed V and J ends, which lost 3 bases and 5 bases, there was a span of 14 bases. Combining the CDR3 with reference TRBV7-2 and TRBJ2-4 gives the whole variable domain GAGVSQSPSNKVTEKGKDVELRCDPISGHTALYWYRQSLGQGLEFLIYFQGNSAPDKSGLPSDRFSAERTGGSVSTLTIQRTQQEDSAVYLCASSFHSGPQNIQYFGAGTRLSVL.

CDR3 region: CAIQGYTTEAFF. As DNA, the CDR3 is TGTGCCATCCAGGGTTATACCACTGAAGCTTTCTTT. The rearrangement uses TRBV12-3 or TRBV12-4 and TRBJ1-1; D is possibly TRBD1 (5 bases). The V end was cut by 10 bases, the J end by 4 bases, with 13 bases between. The CDR3 sequence is 12 residues long.

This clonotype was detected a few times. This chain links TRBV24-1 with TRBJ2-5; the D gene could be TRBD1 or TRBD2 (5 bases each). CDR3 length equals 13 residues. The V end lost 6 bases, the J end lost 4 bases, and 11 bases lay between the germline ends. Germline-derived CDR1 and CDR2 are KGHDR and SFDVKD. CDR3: CATSRSGAETQYF. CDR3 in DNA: TGTGCCACCAGTCGGTCCGGGGCAGAGACCCAGTACTTC.

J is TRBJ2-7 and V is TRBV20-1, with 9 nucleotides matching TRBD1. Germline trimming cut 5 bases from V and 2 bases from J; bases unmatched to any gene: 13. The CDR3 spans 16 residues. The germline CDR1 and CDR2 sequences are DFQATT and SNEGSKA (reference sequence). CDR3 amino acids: CSALGQGQEYPYEQYF. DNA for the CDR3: TGCAGTGCTCTGGGACAGGGACAGGAATATCCCTACGAGCAGTACTTC.

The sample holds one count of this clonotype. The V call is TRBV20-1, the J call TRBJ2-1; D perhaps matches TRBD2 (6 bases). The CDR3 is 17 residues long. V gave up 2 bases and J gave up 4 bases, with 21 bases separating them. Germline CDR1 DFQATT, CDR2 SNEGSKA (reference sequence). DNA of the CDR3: TGCAGTGCTAGACTCCTTAGCGGACACAATTCTTACAATGAGCAGTTCTTC. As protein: CSARLLSGHNSYNEQFF.

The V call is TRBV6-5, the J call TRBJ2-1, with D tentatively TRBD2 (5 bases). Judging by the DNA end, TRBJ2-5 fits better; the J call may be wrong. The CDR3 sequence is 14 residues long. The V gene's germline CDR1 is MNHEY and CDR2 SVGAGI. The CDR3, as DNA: TGTGCCAGCAGTTATTTGAGGGCCCAAGAGACCCAGTACTTC. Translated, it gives CASSYLRAQETQYF.

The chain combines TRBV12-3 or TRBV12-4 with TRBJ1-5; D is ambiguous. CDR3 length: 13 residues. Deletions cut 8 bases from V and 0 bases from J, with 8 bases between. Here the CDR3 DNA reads TGTGCCAGCTATAGGTATAGCAATCAGCCCCAGCATTTT. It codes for CASYRYSNQPQHF.

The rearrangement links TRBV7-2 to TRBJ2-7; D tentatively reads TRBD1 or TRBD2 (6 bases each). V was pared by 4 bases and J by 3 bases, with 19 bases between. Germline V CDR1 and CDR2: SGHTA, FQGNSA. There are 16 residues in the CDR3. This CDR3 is CASSSHSGAPGYEQYF. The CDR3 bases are TGTGCCAGCAGCTCCCACTCGGGGGCCCCAGGCTACGAGCAGTACTTC.

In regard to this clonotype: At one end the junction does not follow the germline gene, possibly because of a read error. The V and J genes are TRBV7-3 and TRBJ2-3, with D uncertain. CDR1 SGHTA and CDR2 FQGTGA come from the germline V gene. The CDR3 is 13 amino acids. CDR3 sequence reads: CACSPGLGDTQYF. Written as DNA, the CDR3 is TGTGCCTGCAGCCCTGGTCTCGGAGATACGCAGTATTTT.

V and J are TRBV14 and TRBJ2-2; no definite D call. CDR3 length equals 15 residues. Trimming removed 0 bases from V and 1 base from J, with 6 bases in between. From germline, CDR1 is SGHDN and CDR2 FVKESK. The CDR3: CASSQDRRNTGELFF. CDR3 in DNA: TGTGCCAGCAGCCAAGATCGTCGGAACACCGGGGAGCTGTTTTTT.